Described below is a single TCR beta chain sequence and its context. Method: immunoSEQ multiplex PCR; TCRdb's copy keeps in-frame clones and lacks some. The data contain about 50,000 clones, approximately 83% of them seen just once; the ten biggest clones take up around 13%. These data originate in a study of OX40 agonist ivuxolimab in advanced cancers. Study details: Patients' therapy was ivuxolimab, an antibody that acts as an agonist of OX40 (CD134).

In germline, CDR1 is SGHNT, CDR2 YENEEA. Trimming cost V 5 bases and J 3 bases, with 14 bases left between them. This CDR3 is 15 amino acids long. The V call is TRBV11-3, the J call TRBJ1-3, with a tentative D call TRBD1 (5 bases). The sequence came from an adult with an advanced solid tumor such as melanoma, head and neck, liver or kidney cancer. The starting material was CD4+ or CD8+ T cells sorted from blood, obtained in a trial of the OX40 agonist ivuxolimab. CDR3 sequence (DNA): TGTGCCAGCAGCGATTCGACAGCTGGTGGAAACACCATATATTTT. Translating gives CASSDSTAGGNTIYF.